The 3 T cell receptor beta chains given below trace back to one sample, sequenced in a study of blood T cell repertoires in COVID-19. The data were produced by immunoSEQ multiplex PCR, yet TCRdb's version contains in-frame clones alone and is incomplete. In the table there are some 250,000 clones, about 80% of which are singletons. Input material: peripheral blood. These receptors were taken from an elderly woman with acute or convalescent COVID-19.

V is TRBV5-4 and J is TRBJ2-1; 10 nucleotides agree with TRBD2. Germline-derived CDR1 and CDR2 are SGHNT and YYREEE (reference sequence). This CDR3 comprises 15 residues. Trimming cost V 4 bases and J 6 bases; bases outside gene matches: 7. The CDR3 region is CASSKSGGGLNEQFF. In DNA form, the CDR3 reads TGTGCCAGCAGCAAGAGCGGGGGGGGTCTCAATGAGCAGTTCTTC.

This sequence joins TRBV6-6 and TRBJ2-1; TRBD2 matches 7 bases. V gave up 6 bases and J gave up 9 bases; unmatched junction bases: 11. The CDR3 extends over 14 amino acids. Germline assignment: CDR1 MNHNY and CDR2 SVGAGI (reference sequence). This CDR3 is CASREGLFASEQFF. The CDR3 DNA follows: TGTGCCAGCAGGGAGGGACTATTTGCGAGTGAGCAGTTCTTC.

V and J are TRBV6-6 and TRBJ1-2; 7 bases are a match to TRBD1. From germline, CDR1 is MNHNY and CDR2 SVGAGI (reference sequence). J was trimmed by 4 bases and V by 7 bases; bases with no gene match: 6. The CDR3 consists of 13 residues. The CDR3 nucleotides read TGTGCCAGCAAAGACAGGGTAGGCTATGGCTACACCTTC. This translates into CASKDRVGYGYTF.